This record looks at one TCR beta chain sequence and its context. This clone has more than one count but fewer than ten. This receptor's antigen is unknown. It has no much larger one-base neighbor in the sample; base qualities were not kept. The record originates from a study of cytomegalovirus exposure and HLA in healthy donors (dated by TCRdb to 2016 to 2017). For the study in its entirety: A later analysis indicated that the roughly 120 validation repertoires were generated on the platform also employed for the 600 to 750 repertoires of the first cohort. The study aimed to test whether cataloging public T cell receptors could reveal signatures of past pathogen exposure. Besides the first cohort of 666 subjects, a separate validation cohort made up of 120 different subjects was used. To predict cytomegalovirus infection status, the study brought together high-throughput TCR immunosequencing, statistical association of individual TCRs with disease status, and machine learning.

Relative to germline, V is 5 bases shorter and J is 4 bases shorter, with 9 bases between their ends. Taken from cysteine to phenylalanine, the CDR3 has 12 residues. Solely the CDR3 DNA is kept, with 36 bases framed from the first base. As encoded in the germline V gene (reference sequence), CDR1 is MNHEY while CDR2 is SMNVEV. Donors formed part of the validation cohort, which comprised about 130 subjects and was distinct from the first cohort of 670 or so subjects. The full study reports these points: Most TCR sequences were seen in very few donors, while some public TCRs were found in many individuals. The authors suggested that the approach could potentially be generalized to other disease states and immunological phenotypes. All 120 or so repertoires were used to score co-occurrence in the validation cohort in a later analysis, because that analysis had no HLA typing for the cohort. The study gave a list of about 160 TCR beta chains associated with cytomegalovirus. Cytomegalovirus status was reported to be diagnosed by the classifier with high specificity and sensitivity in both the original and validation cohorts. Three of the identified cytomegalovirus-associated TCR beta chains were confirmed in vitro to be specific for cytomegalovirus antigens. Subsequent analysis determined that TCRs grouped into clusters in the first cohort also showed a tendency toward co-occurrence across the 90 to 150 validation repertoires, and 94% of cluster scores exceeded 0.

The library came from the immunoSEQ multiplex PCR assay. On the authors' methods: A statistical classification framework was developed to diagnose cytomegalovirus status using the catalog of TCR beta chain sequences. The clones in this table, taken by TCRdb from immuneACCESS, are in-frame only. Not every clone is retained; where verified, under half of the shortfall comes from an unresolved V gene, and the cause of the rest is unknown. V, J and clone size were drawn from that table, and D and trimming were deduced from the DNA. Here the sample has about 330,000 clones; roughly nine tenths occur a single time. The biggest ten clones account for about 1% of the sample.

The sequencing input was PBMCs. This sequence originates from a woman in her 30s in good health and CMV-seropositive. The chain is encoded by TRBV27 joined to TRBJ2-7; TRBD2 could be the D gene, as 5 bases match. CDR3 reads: CASSLAGYEQYF. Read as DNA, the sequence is TGTGCCAGCAGTCTGGCGGGTTACGAGCAGTACTTC.